This TCR beta chain was recovered during a study of T cells after yellow fever vaccination. General study points: Abundant bulk-population clonotypes could contaminate the FACS-sorted repertoires.

This clonotype was detected many times. Antigen: not known. Germline V lookup: CDR1 SGHRS, CDR2 YFSETQ. Trimming shortened V by 3 bases and J by 0 bases, and 10 bases separated the two germline ends. The CDR3 is 14 amino acids. TCRdb ran MiXCR on the 5' RACE reads and lists one entry per CDR3 protein. This repertoire shows 400,000 or so distinct CDR3 sequences, 6.2% found once; its top ten account for around 16%. The sample here was PBMCs, taken 5 days after the yellow fever booster vaccination. The source of this sequence is a man younger than 40 who received the YFV17D yellow fever vaccine. This sequence joins TRBV5-1 and TRBJ2-7; D not resolved. The CDR3 loop reads CASSSVPASYEQYF. The CDR3 DNA sequence: TGCGCCAGCAGCTCCGTCCCGGCCTCCTACGAGCAGTACTTC.